Listed below are T cell receptor beta chains from one sample, sequenced in a study of blood T cell repertoires in COVID-19. TCRdb keeps only in-frame clones here, not all; method: immunoSEQ multiplex PCR. The data contain 200,000 to 300,000 clones, approximately 84% of them seen just once; the ten biggest clones take up about 4%. Sequencing used peripheral blood. Receptor source: a man between 50 and 59 years old with acute or convalescent COVID-19. CDR3s include the opening cysteine and the closing phenylalanine or tryptophan. Fields, in order: V gene, D gene, J gene, CDR3 protein. D genes are given only for firm matches.

TRBV5-1	NA	TRBJ2-5	CASSLNFETQYF
TRBV2	TRBD1	TRBJ2-7	CASSAGTGYEQYF
TRBV9	TRBD2	TRBJ2-3	CASSVASGADSQYF
TRBV14	TRBD1	TRBJ1-1	CASRDLGSTGLVNTEAFF
TRBV27	TRBD2	TRBJ2-5	CASKTGTSGRALETQYF
TRBV24-1	NA	TRBJ1-5	CATSDRGQPQHF
TRBV2	NA	TRBJ2-7	CASHSGETYEQYF
TRBV27	TRBD2	TRBJ2-7	CASRRTSGGYEQYF
TRBV6-5	TRBD2	TRBJ2-3	CASSYTLAGDTQYF
TRBV5-4	TRBD1	TRBJ2-3	CASRLQGAGGTDTQYF
TRBV2	NA	TRBJ1-4	CASTWGPPYIGLFF
TRBV5-1	NA	TRBJ2-2	CASSLGQDTGELFF
TRBV15	NA	TRBJ1-4	CATSRRQTTNEKLFF
TRBV11-1	TRBD1	TRBJ1-6	CASRLTGTSKNSPLHF
TRBV19	NA	TRBJ2-7	CASSIGPGLVGQYF
TRBV10-3	TRBD2	TRBJ2-1	CAISPTSGDEQFF
TRBV18	NA	TRBJ1-1	CASSEGQNTEAFF
TRBV4-2	NA	TRBJ1-3	CASSQDSSVPGNTIYF
TRBV5-1	TRBD1	TRBJ2-7	CASSWGQGNSEQYF
TRBV7-8	TRBD2	TRBJ2-3	CASSLQRGSTDTQYF
TRBV11-2	TRBD1	TRBJ1-2	CASSRGTGTGLYGYTF
TRBV5-4	TRBD2	TRBJ2-1	CASSLAASGRNEQFF
TRBV6-6	TRBD1	TRBJ1-4	CASSPQGPLDEKLFF
TRBV6-5	NA	TRBJ2-5	CASSPGRPQETQYF
TRBV7-3	NA	TRBJ2-3	CASSSDTGTDTQYF
TRBV7-6	NA	TRBJ1-3	CASSLAPVGANSGNTIYF
TRBV9	TRBD1	TRBJ2-3	CASSASGTGGFTDTQYF
TRBV7-2	TRBD2	TRBJ2-2	CASSLEAGGPPGELFF
TRBV28	TRBD1	TRBJ2-1	CALGRTGVYNEQFF
TRBV7-9	TRBD1	TRBJ1-3	CASSGRDRGSGNTIYF
TRBV7-9	NA	TRBJ1-3	CASTGQGAGNTIYF
TRBV2	TRBD1	TRBJ2-2	CASRITGGRGTGELFF
TRBV12-3/TRBV12-4	NA	TRBJ1-2	CASSLGQIYTF
TRBV10-1	NA	TRBJ2-5	CASSEGSSGQETQYF
TRBV7-9	NA	TRBJ2-7	CASSLGNEREQYF
TRBV12-5	TRBD2	TRBJ2-5	CASGLGTSGGYETQYF
TRBV19	NA	TRBJ1-2	CASRTQGGESGYTF
TRBV28	NA	TRBJ1-2	CASRAPGTWRNYGYTF
TRBV4-1	NA	TRBJ2-7	CASSLRQGGIHEQYF
TRBV19	NA	TRBJ1-1	CARYRAQAFF
TRBV7-9	TRBD1	TRBJ1-1	CASSGQGRDTEAFF